This T cell receptor (beta chain) came from a study of low-dose radiotherapy and immunotherapy resistance in tumors. The wider study: A total of 6.5 Gy was given to Cohort 1 as 0.5 Gy per fraction every 2 weeks. A daily 300 mg dose of oral aspirin was taken by patients for four cycles from cycle 1 day 1.

This clonotype was seen ten or more times. TRAV and TRBV primers primed cDNA for both TCRalpha and TCRbeta. TCRs were put through roughly 19 PCR cycles of amplification with Phusion. A constant-region primer and the V-primer adapter served as the primer pair. TCRdb reanalysed the reads using MiXCR and keeps one entry per CDR3 protein. The sample lists 65,000 to 95,000 distinct CDR3 sequences, approximately 17% seen once, with 5.5% to 6% in the top ten. Time point reported: before trial treatment. CDR3 length equals 13 residues. Per the germline V gene, CDR1 is MNHNY and CDR2 is SVGAGI (reference sequence). Trimming cost V 1 base and J 4 bases, with 8 bases left between them.

This sequence joins TRBV6-6 and TRBJ2-7; no definite D call. The sample here was PBMCs, taken before treatment. This TCR came from a male donor with prostate cancer. CDR3 protein: CASSYLGLYEQYF. CDR3 sequence (DNA): TGTGCCAGCAGTTACTTGGGCCTGTACGAGCAGTACTTC.